This entry features one T cell receptor beta chain sequence. Assay: immunoSEQ multiplex PCR; the TCRdb copy retains only in-frame clones and omits some. The sample has about 150,000 clones; 75% to 95% are singletons. V was pared by 0 bases and J by 8 bases, with 16 bases between. CDR1 is MGHRA and CDR2 is YSYEKL in the germline V gene. This CDR3 comprises 15 residues. The data originate from a study of T cell responses to AZD1222 COVID-19 vaccine. This sample comprised peripheral blood, obtained on day 0 of AZD1222 vaccination. This clonotype was sampled from an adult in good health. The chain recombines TRBV4-1 with TRBJ1-2; no clear D gene. CDR3 bases: TGCGCCAGCAGCCAAGAGGTGGGATTCCTCGAGGGCTACACCTTC. Translating it yields CASSQEVGFLEGYTF.